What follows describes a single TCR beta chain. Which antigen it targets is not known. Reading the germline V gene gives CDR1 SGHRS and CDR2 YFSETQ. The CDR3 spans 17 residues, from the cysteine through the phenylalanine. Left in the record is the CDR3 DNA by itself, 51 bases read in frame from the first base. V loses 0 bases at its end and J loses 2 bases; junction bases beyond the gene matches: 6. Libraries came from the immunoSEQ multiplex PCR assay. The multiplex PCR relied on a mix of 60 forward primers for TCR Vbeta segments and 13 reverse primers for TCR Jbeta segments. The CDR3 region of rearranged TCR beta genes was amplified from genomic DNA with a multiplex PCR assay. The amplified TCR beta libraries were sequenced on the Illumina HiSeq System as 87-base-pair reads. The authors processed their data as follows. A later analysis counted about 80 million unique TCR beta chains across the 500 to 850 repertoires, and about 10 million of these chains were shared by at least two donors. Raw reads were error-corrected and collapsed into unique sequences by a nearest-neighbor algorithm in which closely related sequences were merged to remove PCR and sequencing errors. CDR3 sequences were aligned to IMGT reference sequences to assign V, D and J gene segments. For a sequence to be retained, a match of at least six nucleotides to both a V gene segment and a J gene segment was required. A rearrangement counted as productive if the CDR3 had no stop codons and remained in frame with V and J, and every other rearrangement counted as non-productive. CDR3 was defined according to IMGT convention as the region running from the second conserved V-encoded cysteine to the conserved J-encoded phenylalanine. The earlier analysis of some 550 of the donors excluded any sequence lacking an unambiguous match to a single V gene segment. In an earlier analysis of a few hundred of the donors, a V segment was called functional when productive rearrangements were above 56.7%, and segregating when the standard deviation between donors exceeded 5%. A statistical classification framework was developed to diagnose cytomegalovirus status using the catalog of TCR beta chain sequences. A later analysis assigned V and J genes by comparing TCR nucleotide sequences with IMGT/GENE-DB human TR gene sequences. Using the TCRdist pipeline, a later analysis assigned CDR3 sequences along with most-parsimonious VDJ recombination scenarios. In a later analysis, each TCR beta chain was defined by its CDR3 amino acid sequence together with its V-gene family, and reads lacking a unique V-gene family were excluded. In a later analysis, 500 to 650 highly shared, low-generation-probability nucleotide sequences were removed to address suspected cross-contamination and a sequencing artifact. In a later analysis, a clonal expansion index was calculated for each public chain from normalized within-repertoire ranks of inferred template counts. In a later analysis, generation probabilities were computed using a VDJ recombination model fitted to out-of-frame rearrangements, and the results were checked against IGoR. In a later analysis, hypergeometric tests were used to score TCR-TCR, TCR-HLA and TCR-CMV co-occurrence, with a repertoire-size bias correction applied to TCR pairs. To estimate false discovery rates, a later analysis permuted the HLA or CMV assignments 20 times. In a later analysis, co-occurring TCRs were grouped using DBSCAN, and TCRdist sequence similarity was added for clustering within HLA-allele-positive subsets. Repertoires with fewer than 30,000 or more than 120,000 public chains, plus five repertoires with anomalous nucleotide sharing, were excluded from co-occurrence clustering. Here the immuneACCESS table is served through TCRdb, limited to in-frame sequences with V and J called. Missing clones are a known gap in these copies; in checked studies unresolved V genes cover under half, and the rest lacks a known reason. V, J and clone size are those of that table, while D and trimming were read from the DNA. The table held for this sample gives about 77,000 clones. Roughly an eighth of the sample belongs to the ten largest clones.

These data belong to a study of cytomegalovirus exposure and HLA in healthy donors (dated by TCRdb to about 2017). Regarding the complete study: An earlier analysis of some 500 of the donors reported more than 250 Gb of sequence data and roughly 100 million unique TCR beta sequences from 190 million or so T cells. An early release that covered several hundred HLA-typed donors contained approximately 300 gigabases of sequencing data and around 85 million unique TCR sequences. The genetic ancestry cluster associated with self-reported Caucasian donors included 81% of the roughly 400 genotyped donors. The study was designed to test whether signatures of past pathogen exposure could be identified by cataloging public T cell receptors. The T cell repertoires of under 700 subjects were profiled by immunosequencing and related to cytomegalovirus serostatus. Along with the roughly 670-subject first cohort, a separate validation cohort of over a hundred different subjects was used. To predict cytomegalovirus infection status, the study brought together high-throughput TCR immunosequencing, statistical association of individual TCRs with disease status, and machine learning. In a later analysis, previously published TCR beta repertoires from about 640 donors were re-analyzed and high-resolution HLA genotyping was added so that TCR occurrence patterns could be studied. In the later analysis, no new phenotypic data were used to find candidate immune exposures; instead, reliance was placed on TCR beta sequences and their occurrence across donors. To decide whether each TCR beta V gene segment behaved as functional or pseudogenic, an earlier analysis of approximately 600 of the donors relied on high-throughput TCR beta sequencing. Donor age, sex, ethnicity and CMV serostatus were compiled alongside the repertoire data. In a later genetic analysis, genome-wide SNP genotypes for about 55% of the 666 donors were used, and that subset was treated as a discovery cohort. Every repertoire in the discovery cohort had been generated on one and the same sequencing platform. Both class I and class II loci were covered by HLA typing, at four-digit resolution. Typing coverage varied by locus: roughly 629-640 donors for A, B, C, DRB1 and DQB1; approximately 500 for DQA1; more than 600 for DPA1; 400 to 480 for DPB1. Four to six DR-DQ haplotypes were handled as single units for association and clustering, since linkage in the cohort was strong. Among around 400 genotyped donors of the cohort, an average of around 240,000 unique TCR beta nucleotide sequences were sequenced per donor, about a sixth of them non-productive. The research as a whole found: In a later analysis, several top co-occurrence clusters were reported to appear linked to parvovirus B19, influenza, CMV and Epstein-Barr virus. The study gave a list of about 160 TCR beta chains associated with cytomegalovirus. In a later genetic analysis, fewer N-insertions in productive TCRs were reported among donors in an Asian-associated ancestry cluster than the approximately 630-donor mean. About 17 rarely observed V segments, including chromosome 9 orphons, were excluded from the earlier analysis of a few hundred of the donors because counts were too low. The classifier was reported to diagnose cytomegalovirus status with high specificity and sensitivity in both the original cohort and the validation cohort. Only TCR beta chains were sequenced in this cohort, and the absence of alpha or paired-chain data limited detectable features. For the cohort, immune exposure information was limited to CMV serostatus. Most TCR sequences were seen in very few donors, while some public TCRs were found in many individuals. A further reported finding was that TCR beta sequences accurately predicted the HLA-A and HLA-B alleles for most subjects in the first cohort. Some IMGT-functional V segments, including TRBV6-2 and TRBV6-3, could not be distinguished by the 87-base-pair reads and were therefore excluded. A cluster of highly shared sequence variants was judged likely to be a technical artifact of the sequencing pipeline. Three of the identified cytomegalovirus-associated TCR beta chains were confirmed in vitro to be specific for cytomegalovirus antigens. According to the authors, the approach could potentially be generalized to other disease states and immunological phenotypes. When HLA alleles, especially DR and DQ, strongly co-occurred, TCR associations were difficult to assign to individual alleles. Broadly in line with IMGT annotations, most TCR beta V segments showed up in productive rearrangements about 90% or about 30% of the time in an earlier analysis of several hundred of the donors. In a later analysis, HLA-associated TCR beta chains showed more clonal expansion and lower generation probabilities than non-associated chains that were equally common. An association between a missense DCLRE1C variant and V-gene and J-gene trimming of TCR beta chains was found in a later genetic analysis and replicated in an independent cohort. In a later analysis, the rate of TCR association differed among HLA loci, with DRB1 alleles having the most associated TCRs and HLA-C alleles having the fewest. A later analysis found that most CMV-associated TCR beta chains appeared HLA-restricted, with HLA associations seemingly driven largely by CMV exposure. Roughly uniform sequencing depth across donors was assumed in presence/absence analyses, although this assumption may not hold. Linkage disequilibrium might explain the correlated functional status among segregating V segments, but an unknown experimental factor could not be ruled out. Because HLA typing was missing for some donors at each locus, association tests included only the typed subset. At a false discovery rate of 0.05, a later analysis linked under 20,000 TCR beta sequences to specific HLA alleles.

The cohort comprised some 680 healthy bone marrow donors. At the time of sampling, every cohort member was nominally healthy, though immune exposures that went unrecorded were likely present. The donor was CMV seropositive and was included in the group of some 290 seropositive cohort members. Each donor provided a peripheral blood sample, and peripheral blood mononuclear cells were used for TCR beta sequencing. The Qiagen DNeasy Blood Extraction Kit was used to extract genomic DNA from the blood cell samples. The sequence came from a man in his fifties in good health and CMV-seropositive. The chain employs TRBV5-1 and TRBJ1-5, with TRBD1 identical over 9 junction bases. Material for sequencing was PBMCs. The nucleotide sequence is TGCGCCAGCAGCTTGGGGCCCCGGACAGGGGGCAATCAGCCCCAGCATTTT. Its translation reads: CASSLGPRTGGNQPQHF.